This T cell receptor beta chain was retrieved from a study of T-cell reconstitution after alpha-beta-depleted transplantation in children. This clonotype has ten or more counts. The antigen is undetermined. Unique molecular identifiers were incorporated when the TCRbeta library was constructed. TCRdb fed the PCR reads into MiXCR, producing one record per CDR3 protein. Altogether around 240,000 distinct CDR3 sequences are present, around 7.8% being singletons, with the ten largest covering 5% to 8%. The CDR3 loop spans 19 amino acids. From germline, CDR1 is SGHRS and CDR2 YFSETQ. V was pared by 4 bases and J by 2 bases, with 24 bases between. Overall study findings and caveats: A year had passed since transplant, and T-cell counts and diversity by then came mostly from newly produced T cells. The origin of alpha-beta T cells about two months after transplant was reportedly several hundred expanded graft clones. Surviving recipient T cells and thymic progenitors underlay high day-60 TCRbeta diversity in some patients.

V is TRBV5-1 and J is TRBJ2-2; a weak D match, TRBD2 (5 bases). The source of this sequence is a male patient younger than 18 who had a stem cell transplant for acute lymphoblastic leukemia, so the T cells may come from the graft donor. The material was PBMCs, mostly from graft donor cells, obtained 180 days after TCRalphabeta/CD19-depleted stem cell transplant. The CDR3 nucleotides are TGCGCCAGCAGCGCACTCGGGGATCGATACCCCCGTAACACCGGGGAGCTGTTTTTT. Translating gives CASSALGDRYPRNTGELFF.